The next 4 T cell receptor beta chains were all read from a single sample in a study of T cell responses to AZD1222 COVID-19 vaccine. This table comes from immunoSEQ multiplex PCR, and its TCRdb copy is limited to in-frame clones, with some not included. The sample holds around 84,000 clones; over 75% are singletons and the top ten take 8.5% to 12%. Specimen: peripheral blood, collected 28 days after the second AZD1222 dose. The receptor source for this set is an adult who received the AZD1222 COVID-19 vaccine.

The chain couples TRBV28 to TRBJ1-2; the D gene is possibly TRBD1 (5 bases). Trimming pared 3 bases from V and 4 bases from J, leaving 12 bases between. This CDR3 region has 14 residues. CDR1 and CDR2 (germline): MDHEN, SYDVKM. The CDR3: CASSFSFGTYGYTF. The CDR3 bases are TGTGCCAGCAGTTTTTCGTTTGGGACCTATGGCTACACCTTC.

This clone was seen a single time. CDR3 amino acids: CASSSNRDRSTDTQYF. The CDR3 DNA reads TGTGCCAGCAGCTCCAACCGCGACAGAAGCACAGATACGCAGTATTTT. The rearrangement joins TRBV7-9 to TRBJ2-3, with a weak D call TRBD1 (5 bases). Germline V lookup: CDR1 SEHNR, CDR2 FQNEAQ (reference sequence). Deletions cut 4 bases from V and 0 bases from J, with 14 bases between. This CDR3 comprises 16 residues.

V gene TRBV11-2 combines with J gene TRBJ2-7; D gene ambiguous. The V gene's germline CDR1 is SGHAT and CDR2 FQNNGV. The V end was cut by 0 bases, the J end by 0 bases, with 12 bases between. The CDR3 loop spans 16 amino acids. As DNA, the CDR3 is TGTGCCAGCAGCTTAGAAGGGCAGAGGAGCTCCTACGAGCAGTACTTC. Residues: CASSLEGQRSSYEQYF. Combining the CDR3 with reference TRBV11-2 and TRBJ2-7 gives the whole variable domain EAGVAQSPRYKIIEKRQSVAFWCNPISGHATLYWYQQILGQGPKLLIQFQNNGVVDDSQLPKDRFSAERLKGVDSTLKIQPAKLEDSAVYLCASSLEGQRSSYEQYFGPGTRLTVT.

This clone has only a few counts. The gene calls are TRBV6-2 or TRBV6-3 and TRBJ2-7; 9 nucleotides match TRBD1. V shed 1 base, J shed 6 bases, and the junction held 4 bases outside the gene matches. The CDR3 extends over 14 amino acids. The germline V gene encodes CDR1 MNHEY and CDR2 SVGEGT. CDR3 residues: CASSYYADRGEQYF. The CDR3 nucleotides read TGTGCCAGCAGTTACTATGCGGACAGGGGCGAGCAGTACTTC.